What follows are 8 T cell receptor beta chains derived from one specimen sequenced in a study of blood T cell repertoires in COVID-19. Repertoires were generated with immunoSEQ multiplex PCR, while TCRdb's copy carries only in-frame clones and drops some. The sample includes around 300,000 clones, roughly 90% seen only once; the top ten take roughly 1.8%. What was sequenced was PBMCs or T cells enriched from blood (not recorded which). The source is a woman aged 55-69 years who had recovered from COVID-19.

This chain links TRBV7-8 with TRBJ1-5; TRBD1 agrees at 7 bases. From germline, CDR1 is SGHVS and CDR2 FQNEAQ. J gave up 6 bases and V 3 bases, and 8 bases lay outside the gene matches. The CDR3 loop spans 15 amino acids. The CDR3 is CASSFVQGVFQPQHF. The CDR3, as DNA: TGTGCCAGCAGCTTCGTCCAGGGGGTGTTTCAGCCCCAGCATTTT.

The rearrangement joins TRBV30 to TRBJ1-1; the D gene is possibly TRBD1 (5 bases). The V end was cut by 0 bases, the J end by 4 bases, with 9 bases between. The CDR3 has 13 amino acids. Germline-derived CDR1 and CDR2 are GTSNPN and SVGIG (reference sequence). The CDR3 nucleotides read TGTGCCTGGAGTGTATGGGGCGGCACTGAAGCTTTCTTT. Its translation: CAWSVWGGTEAFF.

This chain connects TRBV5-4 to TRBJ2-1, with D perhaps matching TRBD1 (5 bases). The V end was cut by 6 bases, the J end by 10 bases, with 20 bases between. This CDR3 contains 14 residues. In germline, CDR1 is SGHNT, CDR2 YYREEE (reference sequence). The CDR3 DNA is TGTGCCAGCACCGTAGGGGCGCCCATTCGGGAGCAGTTCTTC. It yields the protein CASTVGAPIREQFF.

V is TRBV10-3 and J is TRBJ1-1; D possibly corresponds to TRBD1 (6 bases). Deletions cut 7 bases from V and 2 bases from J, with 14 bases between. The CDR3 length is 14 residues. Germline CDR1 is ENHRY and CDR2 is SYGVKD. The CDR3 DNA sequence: TGTGCCATCAACCAGGACAGACAAAACACTGAAGCTTTCTTT. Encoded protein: CAINQDRQNTEAFF.

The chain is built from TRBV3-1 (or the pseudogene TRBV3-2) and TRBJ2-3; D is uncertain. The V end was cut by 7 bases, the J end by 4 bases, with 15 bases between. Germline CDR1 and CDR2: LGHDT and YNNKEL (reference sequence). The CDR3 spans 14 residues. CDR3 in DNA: TGTGCCAGCACCTACCGCGCTAGACCAGATACGCAGTATTTT. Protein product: CASTYRARPDTQYF.

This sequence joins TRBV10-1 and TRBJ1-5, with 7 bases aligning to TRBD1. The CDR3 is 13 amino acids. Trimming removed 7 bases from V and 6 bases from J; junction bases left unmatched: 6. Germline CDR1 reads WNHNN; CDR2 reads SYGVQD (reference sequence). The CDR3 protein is CASKGGAGQPQHF. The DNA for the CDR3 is TGCGCCAGCAAAGGGGGCGCGGGTCAGCCCCAGCATTTT.

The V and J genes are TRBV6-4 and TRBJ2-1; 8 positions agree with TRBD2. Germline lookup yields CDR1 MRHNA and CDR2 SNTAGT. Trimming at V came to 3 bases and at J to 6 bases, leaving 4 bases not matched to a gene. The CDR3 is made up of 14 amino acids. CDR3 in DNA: TGTGCCAGCAGTGAGGGAGGGACTAGCAATGAGCAGTTCTTC. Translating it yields CASSEGGTSNEQFF.

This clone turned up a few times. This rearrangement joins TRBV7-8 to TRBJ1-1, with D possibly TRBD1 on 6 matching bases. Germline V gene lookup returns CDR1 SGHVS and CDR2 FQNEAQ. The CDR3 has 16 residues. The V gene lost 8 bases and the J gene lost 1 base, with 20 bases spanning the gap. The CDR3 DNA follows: TGTGCCAGCGGACCCAGGGGTGGCCGGACGAACACTGAAGCTTTCTTT. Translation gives CASGPRGGRTNTEAFF.